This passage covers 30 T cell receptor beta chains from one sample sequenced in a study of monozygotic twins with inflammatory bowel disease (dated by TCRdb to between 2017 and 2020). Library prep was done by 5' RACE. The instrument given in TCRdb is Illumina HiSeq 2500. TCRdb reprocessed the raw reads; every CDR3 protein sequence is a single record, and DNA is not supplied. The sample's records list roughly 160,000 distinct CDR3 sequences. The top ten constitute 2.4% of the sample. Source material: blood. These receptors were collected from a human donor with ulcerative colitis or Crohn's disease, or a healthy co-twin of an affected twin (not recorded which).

Here the CDR3 reads CASSQDLGPVVGEQYF. The rearrangement uses TRBV3-1 and TRBJ2-7. From germline, CDR1 is LGHDT and CDR2 YNNKEL (reference sequence). CDR3 length: 16 amino acids.

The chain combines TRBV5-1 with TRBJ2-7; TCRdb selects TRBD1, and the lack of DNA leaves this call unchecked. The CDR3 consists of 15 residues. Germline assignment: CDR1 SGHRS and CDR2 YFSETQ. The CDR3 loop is CASSYGDRQTYEQYF.

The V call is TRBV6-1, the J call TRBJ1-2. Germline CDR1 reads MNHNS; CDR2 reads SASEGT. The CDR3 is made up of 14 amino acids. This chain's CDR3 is CASTIGGVGYGYTF.

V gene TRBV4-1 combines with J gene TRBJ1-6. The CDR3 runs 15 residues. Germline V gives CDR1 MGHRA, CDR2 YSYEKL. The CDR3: CASSRGPAGDSPLHF.

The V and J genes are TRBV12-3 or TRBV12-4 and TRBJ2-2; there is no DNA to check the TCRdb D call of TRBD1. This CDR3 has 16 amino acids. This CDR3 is CASRTDGPENTGELFF.

CDR3 loop: CASSPVRTLSGNTIYF. The chain combines TRBV7-9 with TRBJ1-3; no DNA is available, so the TRBD1 call from TCRdb remains unchecked. The CDR3 is 16 amino acids. In germline, CDR1 is SEHNR, CDR2 FQNEAQ (reference sequence).

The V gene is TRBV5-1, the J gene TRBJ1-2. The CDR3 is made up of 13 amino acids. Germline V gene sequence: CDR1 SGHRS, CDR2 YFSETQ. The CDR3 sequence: CASSLSVGGGYTF. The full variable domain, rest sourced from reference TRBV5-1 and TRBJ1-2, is KAGVTQTPRYLIKTRGQQVTLSCSPISGHRSVSWYQQTPGQGLQFLFEYFSETQRNKGNFPGRFSGRQFSNSRSEMNVSTLELGDSALYLCASSLSVGGGYTFGSGTRLTVV.

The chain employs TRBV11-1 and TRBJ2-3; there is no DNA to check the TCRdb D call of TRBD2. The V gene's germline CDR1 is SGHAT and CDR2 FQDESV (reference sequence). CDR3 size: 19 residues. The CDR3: CASSLAGITGPHSTDTQYF.

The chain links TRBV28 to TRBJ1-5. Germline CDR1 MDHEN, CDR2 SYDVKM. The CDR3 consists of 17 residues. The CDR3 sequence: CASSSGGEVVSNQPQHF. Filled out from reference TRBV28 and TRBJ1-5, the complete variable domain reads DVKVTQSSRYLVKRTGEKVFLECVQDMDHENMFWYRQDPGLGLRLIYFSYDVKMKEKGDIPEGYSVSREKKERFSLILESASTNQTSMYLCASSSGGEVVSNQPQHFGDGTRLSIL.

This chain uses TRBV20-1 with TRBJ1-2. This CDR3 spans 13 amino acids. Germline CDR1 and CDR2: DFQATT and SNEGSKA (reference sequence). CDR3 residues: CSASSTSNYGYTF.

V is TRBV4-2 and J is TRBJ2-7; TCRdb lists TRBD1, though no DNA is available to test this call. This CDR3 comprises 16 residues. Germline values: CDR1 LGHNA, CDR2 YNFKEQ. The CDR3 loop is CASSQRSSRGLYEQYF.

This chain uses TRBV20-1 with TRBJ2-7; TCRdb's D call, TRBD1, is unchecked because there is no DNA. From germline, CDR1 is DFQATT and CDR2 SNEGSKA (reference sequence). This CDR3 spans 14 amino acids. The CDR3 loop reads CSAPKTLASYEQYF.

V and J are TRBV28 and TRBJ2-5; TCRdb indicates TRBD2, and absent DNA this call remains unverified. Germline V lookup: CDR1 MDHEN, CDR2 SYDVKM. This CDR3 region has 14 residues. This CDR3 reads CASSPGGSQETQYF.

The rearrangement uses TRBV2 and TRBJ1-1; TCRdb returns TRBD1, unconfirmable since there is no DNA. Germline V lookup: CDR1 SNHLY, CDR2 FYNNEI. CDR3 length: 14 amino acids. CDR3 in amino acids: CASSLQGSGTEAFF.

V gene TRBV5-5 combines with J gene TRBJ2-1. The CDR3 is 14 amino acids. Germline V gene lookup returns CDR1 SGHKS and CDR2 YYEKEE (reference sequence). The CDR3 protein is CASSFIQTYNEQFF.

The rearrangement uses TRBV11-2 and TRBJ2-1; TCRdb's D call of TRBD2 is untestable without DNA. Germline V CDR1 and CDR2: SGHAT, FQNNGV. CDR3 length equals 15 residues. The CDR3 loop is CASSLTSGGYNEQFF. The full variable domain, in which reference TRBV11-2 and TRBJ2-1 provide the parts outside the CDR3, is EAGVAQSPRYKIIEKRQSVAFWCNPISGHATLYWYQQILGQGPKLLIQFQNNGVVDDSQLPKDRFSAERLKGVDSTLKIQPAKLEDSAVYLCASSLTSGGYNEQFFGPGTRLTVL.

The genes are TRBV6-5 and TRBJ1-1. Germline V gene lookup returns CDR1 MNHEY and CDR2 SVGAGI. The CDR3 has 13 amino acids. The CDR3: CASSRIWHTEASF.

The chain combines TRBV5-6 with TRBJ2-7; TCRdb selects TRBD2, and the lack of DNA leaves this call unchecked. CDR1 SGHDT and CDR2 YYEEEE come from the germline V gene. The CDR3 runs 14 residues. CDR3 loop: CASEAGGKSYEQYF.

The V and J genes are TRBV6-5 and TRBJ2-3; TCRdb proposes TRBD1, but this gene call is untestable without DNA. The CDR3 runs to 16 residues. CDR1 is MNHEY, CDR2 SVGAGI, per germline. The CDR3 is CASSYRGPLSTDTQYF.

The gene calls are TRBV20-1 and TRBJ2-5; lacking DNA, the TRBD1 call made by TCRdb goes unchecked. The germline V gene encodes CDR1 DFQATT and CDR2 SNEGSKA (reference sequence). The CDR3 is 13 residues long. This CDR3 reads CSARDYRQETQYF.

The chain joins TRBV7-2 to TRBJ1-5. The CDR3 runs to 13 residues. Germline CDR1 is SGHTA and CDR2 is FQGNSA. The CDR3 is CASSLGRSQPQHF.

CDR3 protein: CASSFGGMGNNEQFF. V usage is TRBV5-1 and J usage is TRBJ2-1. This CDR3 has 15 residues. The V gene's germline CDR1 is SGHRS and CDR2 YFSETQ.

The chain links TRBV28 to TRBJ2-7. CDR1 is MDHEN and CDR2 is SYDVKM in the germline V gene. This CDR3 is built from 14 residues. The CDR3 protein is CASSLGRSSYEQYF. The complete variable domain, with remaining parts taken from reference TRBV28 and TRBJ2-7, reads DVKVTQSSRYLVKRTGEKVFLECVQDMDHENMFWYRQDPGLGLRLIYFSYDVKMKEKGDIPEGYSVSREKKERFSLILESASTNQTSMYLCASSLGRSSYEQYFGPGTRLTVT.

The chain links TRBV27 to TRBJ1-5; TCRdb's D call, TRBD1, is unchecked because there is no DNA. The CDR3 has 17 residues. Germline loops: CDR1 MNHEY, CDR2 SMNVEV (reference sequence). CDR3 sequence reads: CASSLRGGAASNQPQHF.

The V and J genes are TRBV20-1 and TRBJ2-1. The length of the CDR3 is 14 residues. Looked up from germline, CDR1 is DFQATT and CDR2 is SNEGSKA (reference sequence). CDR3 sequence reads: CSARALSSYNEQFF.

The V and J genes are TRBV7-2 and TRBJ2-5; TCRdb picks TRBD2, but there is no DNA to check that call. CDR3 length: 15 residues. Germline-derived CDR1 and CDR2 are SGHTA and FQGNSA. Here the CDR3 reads CASSAGTSGQETQYF.

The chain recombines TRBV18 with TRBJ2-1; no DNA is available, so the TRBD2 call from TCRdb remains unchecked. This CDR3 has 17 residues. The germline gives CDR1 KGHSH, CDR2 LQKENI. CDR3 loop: CASSLWIAGASYNEQFF. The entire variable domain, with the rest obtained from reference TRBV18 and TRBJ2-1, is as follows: NAGVMQNPRHLVRRRGQEARLRCSPMKGHSHVYWYRQLPEEGLKFMVYLQKENIIDESGMPKERFSAEFPKEGPSILRIQQVVRGDSAAYFCASSLWIAGASYNEQFFGPGTRLTVL.

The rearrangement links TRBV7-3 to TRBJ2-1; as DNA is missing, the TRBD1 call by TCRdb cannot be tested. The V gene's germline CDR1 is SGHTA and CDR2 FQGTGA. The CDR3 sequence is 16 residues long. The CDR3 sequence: CASSNLVGTGGDEQFF.

The CDR3 is CAIRPGTGGSVF. The chain uses TRBV10-3 and TRBJ1-1; TCRdb names TRBD1, which stays unverified in the absence of DNA. Germline V gene lookup returns CDR1 ENHRY and CDR2 SYGVKD. This CDR3 comprises 12 residues.

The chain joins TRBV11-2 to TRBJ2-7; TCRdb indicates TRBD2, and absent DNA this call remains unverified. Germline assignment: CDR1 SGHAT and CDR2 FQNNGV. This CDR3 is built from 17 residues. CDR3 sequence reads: CASSFQGFGTNSYEQYF.